A single sample is the source of the 8 T cell receptor beta chains below, sequenced in a study of T cell responses to AZD1222 COVID-19 vaccine. The protocol was immunoSEQ multiplex PCR, while the TCRdb copy is restricted to in-frame clones and leaves out a portion. The profile covers approximately 220,000 clones, with about 93% appearing a single time and 1% taken by the ten largest. The sample consisted of peripheral blood, taken on day 0 of MenACWY control vaccination. The receptor set was obtained from an adult in good health.

The chain combines TRBV11-1 with TRBJ1-1, with D perhaps TRBD1 (5 bases). CDR3 length equals 14 residues. The V end lost 0 bases, the J end lost 6 bases, and 11 bases lay between the germline ends. Germline lookup yields CDR1 SGHAT and CDR2 FQDESV (reference sequence). CDR3 protein: CASSLAGRAAEAFF. In nucleotides, the CDR3 is TGTGCCAGCAGCTTAGCGGGCAGGGCGGCTGAAGCTTTCTTT.

The chain has TRBV7-9 and TRBJ1-2, with D possibly TRBD1 on 6 matching bases. The V gene's germline CDR1 is SEHNR and CDR2 FQNEAQ (reference sequence). This CDR3 is built from 13 residues. The V end lost 2 bases, the J end lost 6 bases, and 10 bases lay between the germline ends. The chain's CDR3 is CASSLSGVDGYTF. The CDR3 bases are TGTGCCAGCAGCTTATCAGGGGTTGATGGCTACACCTTC. Variable domain in full (rest from reference TRBV7-9 and TRBJ1-2): DTGVSQNPRHKITKRGQNVTFRCDPISEHNRLYWYRQTLGQGPEFLTYFQNEAQLEKSRLLSDRFSAERPKGSFSTLEIQRTEQGDSAMYLCASSLSGVDGYTFGSGTRLTVV.

The chain recombines TRBV12-3 or TRBV12-4 with TRBJ2-7; no clear D. Deletions cut 6 bases from V and 3 bases from J, with 9 bases between. This CDR3 comprises 12 residues. In DNA form, the CDR3 reads TGTGCCAGCAGCCGTCTCTTCTACGAGCAGTACTTC. Translated, it gives CASSRLFYEQYF.

The chain joins TRBV15 to TRBJ1-5; D is unclear. CDR1 and CDR2 from the germline V gene are LNHNV and YYDKDF (reference sequence). The CDR3 runs 14 residues. Trimming cost V 0 bases and J 15 bases, with 18 bases left between them. CDR3 nucleotide sequence: TGTGCCACCAGCAGAGAACGGCGTATTAGTCTACCGCATTTT. This gives the protein CATSRERRISLPHF.

The V call is TRBV9, the J call TRBJ1-1; no reliable D call. Trimming cost V 0 bases and J 1 base, with 7 bases left between them. The length of the CDR3 is 14 residues. In germline, CDR1 is SGDLS, CDR2 YYNGEE. CDR3: CASSVGSGNTEAFF. The CDR3 coding sequence is TGTGCCAGCAGCGTAGGGTCGGGGAACACTGAAGCTTTCTTT.

This clone was seen a few times. The chain uses TRBV5-6 and TRBJ1-4; TRBD1 matches 11 bases. The germline V gene has CDR1 SGHDT and CDR2 YYEEEE. J gave up 5 bases and V 4 bases, and 4 bases lay outside the gene matches. The CDR3 is made up of 15 amino acids. CDR3 sequence: CASSPGTGGNEKLFF. The CDR3 nucleotides are TGTGCCAGCAGCCCAGGGACAGGGGGGAATGAAAAACTGTTTTTT.

As DNA, the CDR3 is TGTGCCAGCAGTCCCGCCCCGGGGAAAAATCAGCCCCAGCATTTT. Protein product: CASSPAPGKNQPQHF. V gene TRBV6-5 combines with J gene TRBJ1-5, with unresolved D. Germline-derived CDR1 and CDR2 are MNHEY and SVGAGI. The CDR3 runs 15 residues. The V end was cut by 5 bases, the J end by 4 bases, with 15 bases between.

This clone was counted only a few times. The same CDR3 is also encoded by other DNA sequences in this sample. The chain is built from TRBV7-2 and TRBJ1-3; D is ambiguous. The CDR3 contains 11 residues. Trimming shortened V by 5 bases and J by 4 bases, and 3 bases separated the two germline ends. Germline-derived CDR1 and CDR2 are SGHTA and FQGNSA. The chain's CDR3 is CASSNGNTIYF. CDR3 DNA sequence: TGTGCCAGCAGCAACGGAAACACCATATATTTT.